This T cell receptor (beta chain) was sequenced in a study of blood T cell repertoires in COVID-19 (dated by TCRdb to the early 2020s). For the wider study: Collaborator samples came from the United States, Italy and Spain and covered acute and convalescent phases of COVID-19. The repertoires were made available in a free public database intended to serve as a resource for research on the immune response to SARS-CoV-2. The prospective study material was composed of cDNA or gDNA derived from T cells, B-cell-depleted T cells, or PBMCs. Where available, HLA class I and class II types were obtained from metadata supplied by the sample provider rather than from assay-based typing. Subjects who had been exposed to COVID-19, were actively infected with it, or had recovered from it provided the deeply sampled blood TCRbeta repertoires that made up the dataset. Sample metadata almost always included a de-identified subject ID, COVID-19 status, age in years and sex. Samples were obtained from the ongoing ImmuneRACE study (first 160 participants) and from some 1,300 subjects provided by 6 global collaborators. The study at large found these results: How much clinical and demographic metadata was included differed by source and by participant, and the metadata was provided uncurated.

A second Seattle source provided samples from volunteer blood donors who had recovered from COVID-19. Whole blood was collected in K2EDTA tubes by collaborating institutions according to the institutions' own protocols. For TCRbeta analysis, collaborators shipped samples in one of three forms: frozen whole blood, isolated PBMCs, or DNA extracted from either of those sample types. As to this clone: Its antigen is currently not known. Base qualities are not at hand, and no much larger clone is one base apart.

Its CDR3 holds 14 amino acids, cysteine through phenylalanine. Left in the record is the CDR3 DNA by itself, 42 bases read in frame from the first base. V loses 6 bases at its end and J loses 3 bases; junction bases beyond the gene matches: 8. The germline V gene yields SQVTM for CDR1 and ANQGSEA for CDR2. The immunoSEQ Assay, a bias-controlled multiplex PCR, was used to amplify TCRbeta CDR3 regions from genomic DNA. On the authors' methods: Within the assay, amplification of reference gene primers was used to estimate how many nucleated cells each sample contained. To quantify the absolute abundance of each unique TCRbeta CDR3 rearrangement, sequence reads were collapsed and filtered. For each sample, productive Simpson clonality was calculated as the square root of Simpson's diversity index over productive rearrangements. Entries here come from immuneACCESS through TCRdb and include only in-frame sequences with V and J called. Some clones fail to appear in such tables; in the studies checked, an unresolved V gene covers under half of the shortfall, and the cause of the remainder is unknown. V and J calls and clone size follow that table, whereas D and trimming were derived from the DNA. Recorded for this sample are 300,000 or so clones; around 87% of them occurred a single time. Roughly 8% of the sample is taken by the ten largest.

The TCR comes from a woman aged 45 to 65 who had recovered from COVID-19. The material sequenced was peripheral blood. The chain is made from TRBV29-1 and TRBJ2-3; TRBD1 lines up with 8 middle nucleotides. The DNA is TGCAGCGTGGGGACAGGTTTGGGTACAGATACGCAGTATTTT. Its amino acids are CSVGTGLGTDTQYF.